A selection of T cell receptor beta chains follows, all from one sample in a study of blood T cells in healthy people across ages. TCRdb processed the 5' RACE reads anew with MiXCR; each CDR3 protein has one entry. This table has roughly 800,000 distinct CDR3 sequences, 20% to 30% appearing once. Another study also made use of these data, one on T cells of mothers and their children.

The specimen sequenced was blood. The receptors originated from a boy aged 5-17 years in good health. CDR3s include the opening cysteine and the closing phenylalanine or tryptophan. D genes are given only for firm matches. Clone size is stated in some rows and not others, as once, few, many or a class when expanded.

size: -
J: TRBJ1-2
D: -
V: TRBV7-2
DNA: TGTGCCAGCAGCTTAATTTTTCAGCCCTATAACTATGGCTACACCTTC
CDR3: CASSLIFQPYNYGYTF

size: few
J: TRBJ2-5
D: -
V: TRBV3-1
DNA: TGTGCCAGCAGCCAACCCACGCGTAGAGTTTTAGAGACCCAGTACTTC
CDR3: CASSQPTRRVLETQYF

size: few
J: TRBJ2-1
D: TRBD2
V: TRBV29-1
DNA: TGCAGCGTTGAAGGTCCTAGCGGGGAATATGTTGAGCAGTTCTTC
CDR3: CSVEGPSGEYVEQFF

size: -
J: TRBJ2-5
D: -
V: TRBV12-3/TRBV12-4
DNA: TGCGCCAGCAGTTCACTGCGTCCAGAGACCCAGTACTTC
CDR3: CASSSLRPETQYF

size: -
J: TRBJ2-3
D: -
V: TRBV6-5
DNA: TGTGCCGCAAAAATAGGGGGGAACACAGATACGCAGTATTTT
CDR3: CAAKIGGNTDTQYF

size: -
J: TRBJ2-5
D: TRBD2
V: TRBV10-2
DNA: TGCGCCAGCAGTGAGGCTAGCGGAGAGACCCAGTACTTC
CDR3: CASSEASGETQYF

size: few
J: TRBJ1-6
D: TRBD1
V: TRBV5-1
DNA: TGCGCCAGCAGCTCGGGACAGGTTGATAACTCACCCCTCCACTTT
CDR3: CASSSGQVDNSPLHF

size: -
J: TRBJ2-1
D: -
V: TRBV7-6
DNA: TGTGCCAGCAGCCCAGAGCAGACAGCAACCTACGAGCAGTATTTC
CDR3: CASSPEQTATYEQYF

size: -
J: TRBJ1-1
D: -
V: TRBV5-1
DNA: TGCGCCAGCAGCTTGGTACAGGGTGGTTTTTATACTGAAGCTTTCTTT
CDR3: CASSLVQGGFYTEAFF

size: few
J: TRBJ1-2
D: -
V: TRBV5-1
DNA: TGCGCCAGCAGCTTGGATACCCATAGCCTAGGCTATGGCTACACCTTC
CDR3: CASSLDTHSLGYGYTF

size: -
J: TRBJ2-1
D: -
V: TRBV10-1
DNA: TGCGCCAGCAGTGAGACGGACTTACACAATGAGCAGTTCTTC
CDR3: CASSETDLHNEQFF

size: -
J: TRBJ2-7
D: -
V: TRBV28
DNA: TGTGCCAGCAGTCGCGGGACAAAGTACGAGCAGTACTTC
CDR3: CASSRGTKYEQYF

size: few
J: TRBJ2-3
D: -
V: TRBV29-1
DNA: TGCAGCGTTGAGGGGGGGCCCACAGATACGCAGTATTTT
CDR3: CSVEGGPTDTQYF

size: once
J: TRBJ2-7
D: -
V: TRBV5-1
DNA: TGCGCCAGCAGCTTTGGGACTGCGCCTTCCTACGAGCAGTACTTC
CDR3: CASSFGTAPSYEQYF

size: -
J: TRBJ2-5
D: -
V: TRBV27
DNA: TGTGCCAGCAGTTTAGTTGGCAGGGGGGGAAGAGAGCAGTACTTC
CDR3: CASSLVGRGGREQYF

size: -
J: TRBJ2-3
D: -
V: TRBV29-1
DNA: TGCAGCGTTGGTCGGGGTGGGGGGCAACCTAGCACAGATACGCAGTATTTT
CDR3: CSVGRGGGQPSTDTQYF

size: -
J: TRBJ1-1
D: TRBD1
V: TRBV9
DNA: TGTGCCAGCAGCGTAGGCCCGTCAGGGGGCCAGGGTGAAGCTTTCTTT
CDR3: CASSVGPSGGQGEAFF

size: few
J: TRBJ2-2
D: -
V: TRBV2
DNA: TGTGCCAGCAGATTAGCGCCCGGGGAGCTGTTTTTT
CDR3: CASRLAPGELFF

size: -
J: TRBJ2-7
D: TRBD1
V: TRBV5-1
DNA: TGCGCCAGCAGCTTGTTAGGGACAGCTATTTTCGGGGACTACGAGCAGTACTTC
CDR3: CASSLLGTAIFGDYEQYF

size: few
J: TRBJ2-7
D: TRBD1
V: TRBV5-1
DNA: TGCGCCAGCAGCTTGACCGGGACAGGGGGGGTTTCCTACGAGCAGTACTTC
CDR3: CASSLTGTGGVSYEQYF

size: -
J: TRBJ2-5
D: -
V: TRBV5-6
DNA: TGTGCCAGCAGCCGACGGGACTCCGGAGAGACCCAGTACTTC
CDR3: CASSRRDSGETQYF

size: -
J: TRBJ2-7
D: TRBD1
V: TRBV7-9
DNA: TGTGCCAGCAGCCTAGACAGGGCCCCGGTCTACGAGCAGTACTTC
CDR3: CASSLDRAPVYEQYF

size: -
J: TRBJ2-2
D: -
V: TRBV10-2
DNA: TGCGCCAGCAGTGAACTAGTTTTAAAAGGGGAGCTGTTTTTT
CDR3: CASSELVLKGELFF

size: few
J: TRBJ2-3
D: TRBD2
V: TRBV20-1
DNA: TGCAGTGCCCAGCCCCTCCAAAAGACTAGCGGGATCACAGATACGCAGTATTTT
CDR3: CSAQPLQKTSGITDTQYF

size: few
J: TRBJ2-7
D: -
V: TRBV13
DNA: TGTGCCAGCAGTCCATCGGGGGTGGGCTACGAGCAGTACTTC
CDR3: CASSPSGVGYEQYF

size: -
J: TRBJ2-3
D: TRBD2
V: TRBV2
DNA: TGTGCCAGCAGTGAACCCGGGGGGAAAGATACGCAGTATTTT
CDR3: CASSEPGGKDTQYF

size: few
J: TRBJ1-6
D: -
V: TRBV6-6
DNA: TGTGCCAGCAGTTACTCCGGGACACAAAATTCACCCCTCCACTTT
CDR3: CASSYSGTQNSPLHF

size: -
J: TRBJ1-2
D: -
V: TRBV5-1
DNA: TGCGCCAGCAGCTCGGGACTCGGGACGTCGGATGGCTACACCTTT
CDR3: CASSSGLGTSDGYTF

size: few
J: TRBJ2-1
D: TRBD2
V: TRBV12-3/TRBV12-4
DNA: TGTGCCAGCAGTCCGGTGGTGGGGGGGAGCAGGGCTGAGCAGTTCTTC
CDR3: CASSPVVGGSRAEQFF

size: -
J: TRBJ2-3
D: -
V: TRBV10-3
DNA: TGTGCCATCAGTGAGGAGAGTGAGACGCAGTATTTT
CDR3: CAISEESETQYF

size: few
J: TRBJ2-7
D: -
V: TRBV29-1
DNA: TGCAGCGTTCTATCGGGTCCTTCCTACGAGCAGTACTTC
CDR3: CSVLSGPSYEQYF

size: few
J: TRBJ1-5
D: -
V: TRBV2
DNA: TGTGCCAGCAGTAGACAGTCTAGCAATCAGCCCCAGCATTTT
CDR3: CASSRQSSNQPQHF

size: -
J: TRBJ1-4
D: TRBD1
V: TRBV5-1
DNA: TGCGCCAGCAGCTTGATCCAGGGGGCAACTAATGAAAAACTGTTTTTT
CDR3: CASSLIQGATNEKLFF

size: few
J: TRBJ1-4
D: -
V: TRBV28
DNA: TGTGCCAGCAGACCGGAGGGGAGAACTAATGAAAAACTGTTTTTT
CDR3: CASRPEGRTNEKLFF

size: -
J: TRBJ2-3
D: -
V: TRBV2
DNA: TGTGCCAGCAGGGGCGAAGATACGCAGTATTTT
CDR3: CASRGEDTQYF

size: few
J: TRBJ2-5
D: -
V: TRBV9
DNA: TGTGCCAGCAGCTTGAAGGTGGGGGAGACCCAGTACTTC
CDR3: CASSLKVGETQYF

size: few
J: TRBJ1-2
D: -
V: TRBV7-9
DNA: TGTGCCAGCAGCACGGAGCTGCAGGGAGGAGGCTACACCTTC
CDR3: CASSTELQGGGYTF

size: -
J: TRBJ1-3
D: -
V: TRBV5-1
DNA: TGCGCCAGCAGCTCCGCAGGACAGGGAAACACCATATATTTT
CDR3: CASSSAGQGNTIYF

size: -
J: TRBJ2-7
D: -
V: TRBV6-5
DNA: TGTGCCAGCAGTTACGGAGGCCCAGTTGTCTACGAGCAGTACTTC
CDR3: CASSYGGPVVYEQYF

size: -
J: TRBJ1-1
D: -
V: TRBV4-1
DNA: TGCGCCAGCAGCCAAGCTGGTGTGGGGAACACTGAAGCTTTCTTT
CDR3: CASSQAGVGNTEAFF

size: few
J: TRBJ2-1
D: -
V: TRBV7-9
DNA: TGTGCCAGCAGCTTAGGGTTCGGACCCTTGAGGAACAATGAGCAGTTCTTC
CDR3: CASSLGFGPLRNNEQFF

size: once
J: TRBJ2-4
D: TRBD2
V: TRBV14
DNA: TGTGCCAGCACCCAACTAGCGGGAGGGAACATTCAGTACTTC
CDR3: CASTQLAGGNIQYF

size: -
J: TRBJ2-2
D: -
V: TRBV9
DNA: TGTGCCAGCAGCGTATACTCCGGCAGGACCACCGGGGAGCTGTTTTTT
CDR3: CASSVYSGRTTGELFF

size: -
J: TRBJ2-5
D: -
V: TRBV7-9
DNA: TGTGCCAGCAGCTTAGCCCGGGTCGGGCAAGAGACCCAGTACTTC
CDR3: CASSLARVGQETQYF

size: -
J: TRBJ2-7
D: TRBD2
V: TRBV5-1
DNA: TGCGCCAGCAGCTCCCCGGCCCCGGGGGGGGACTCCTACGAGCAGTACTTC
CDR3: CASSSPAPGGDSYEQYF

size: once
J: TRBJ1-2
D: TRBD1
V: TRBV19
DNA: TGTGCCAGTAGTAAGACAGGGGACCTCGCTAACTATGGCTACACCTTC
CDR3: CASSKTGDLANYGYTF

size: -
J: TRBJ2-1
D: TRBD2
V: TRBV24-1
DNA: TGTGCCACCAGTGATCAGGGCGGGAGGTTCAATGAGCAGTTCTTC
CDR3: CATSDQGGRFNEQFF

size: -
J: TRBJ1-2
D: TRBD1
V: TRBV10-3
DNA: TGTGCCATCAGTGGCCCGGGACAGGGGGCTAGGGGCTACACCTTC
CDR3: CAISGPGQGARGYTF

size: -
J: TRBJ2-3
D: -
V: TRBV3-1
DNA: TGTGCCAGCAGCCTTGGAAGGGGCCCAGATACGCAGTATTTT
CDR3: CASSLGRGPDTQYF

size: -
J: TRBJ2-5
D: -
V: TRBV7-3
DNA: TGTGCCAGCAGCTTAACGTTCCCCGTCATACAAGAGACCCAGTACTTC
CDR3: CASSLTFPVIQETQYF

size: many
J: TRBJ2-7
D: -
V: TRBV27
DNA: TGTGCCAGCAGCCTAGCAGGGGGGTACGAGCAGTACTTC
CDR3: CASSLAGGYEQYF

size: -
J: TRBJ2-2
D: TRBD1
V: TRBV3-1
DNA: TGTGCCAGCAGCCAGCGAGAGGGGGCTTACACCGGGGAGCTGTTTTTT
CDR3: CASSQREGAYTGELFF

size: -
J: TRBJ1-2
D: -
V: TRBV6-6
DNA: TGTGCCAGCAGTGGACCTGAGGGACGCAAAGACTATGGCTACACCTTC
CDR3: CASSGPEGRKDYGYTF

size: few
J: TRBJ1-4
D: -
V: TRBV3-1
DNA: TGTGCCAGCAGCCAAGATCAGCAGCTAACGAGGCTGTTTTTT
CDR3: CASSQDQQLTRLFF

size: -
J: TRBJ2-4
D: -
V: TRBV11-2
DNA: TGTGCCAGCAGCTTAGCCCCCTCTGGGGAAAAAAACATTCAGTACTTC
CDR3: CASSLAPSGEKNIQYF

size: few
J: TRBJ2-7
D: TRBD2
V: TRBV30
DNA: TGTGCCTGGCGGATATCCCCGGGGGGCGAGCAGTACTTC
CDR3: CAWRISPGGEQYF

size: many
J: TRBJ2-5
D: -
V: TRBV6-6
DNA: TGTGCCAGCAGTTCTCGAGGGGCTAAAGAAGAGACCCAGTACTTC
CDR3: CASSSRGAKEETQYF

size: -
J: TRBJ1-1
D: -
V: TRBV20-1
DNA: TGCAGTGCTGGACGGGACACCGAATGGACTGAAGCTTTCTTT
CDR3: CSAGRDTEWTEAFF

size: many
J: TRBJ1-2
D: -
V: TRBV6-1
DNA: TGTGCCAGCAGACGACAAGGAGCTAACTATGGCTACACCTTC
CDR3: CASRRQGANYGYTF